These 14 T cell receptor delta chains share one sample of origin, sequenced in a study of Vδ1+ human thymocytes. Study observations and caveats: Thymic TRG and TRD repertoires appeared highly polyclonal.

The template was reverse-transcribed extracted RNA. Multiplex PCR used pooled V-gene forward primers and a constant-region reverse primer to amplify CDR3s. TCRdb made new clone calls on the multiplex PCR reads using CATT. The sample consists of over 45,000 delta-chain clones, over 12% of them appearing once. Their antigen targets remain unknown. Sequencing input: Vdelta1+ gamma-delta thymocytes from the thymus. Sample subset: FACS-sorted CD3+ TCRalphabeta- TCRVdelta1+ TCRVdelta2- thymocytes. These receptors were collected from a girl in the first two years of life who had congenital heart surgery.

This clone was picked up a small number of times. The V and J genes are TRDV1 and TRDJ1, with 9 bases aligning to TRDD3. The CDR3 runs to 17 residues. Looked up from germline, CDR1 is TSWWSYY and CDR2 is QGS. The J segment lost 1 base and the V segment lost 1 base, leaving 7 bases of the junction unmatched. CDR3 coding DNA: TGTGCTCTTGGGGAACGGGGATACGGCCGGGGCACCGATAAACTCATCTTT. It yields the protein CALGERGYGRGTDKLIF.

As to this clone: This sample includes further DNA sequences coding for the same CDR3. The chain joins TRDV1 to TRDJ1; 9 bases line up with TRDD3. The length of the CDR3 is 15 residues. V gave up 7 bases and J gave up 7 bases; unmatched junction bases: 13. Germline-derived CDR1 and CDR2 are TSWWSYY and QGS. Here the CDR3 reads CALVNWGTKTSKLIF. Written as DNA, the CDR3 is TGTGCTCTTGTCAACTGGGGGACGAAGACTAGTAAACTCATCTTT.

The genes are TRDV1 and TRDJ1; TRDD3 aligns across 7 bases. The CDR3 covers 19 residues. Germline V gene lookup returns CDR1 TSWWSYY and CDR2 QGS. V gave up 2 bases and J gave up 1 base; unmatched junction bases: 16. CDR3 in DNA: TGTGCTCTTGGGGAATCTCACAAACACCCTTGGGGGACCACCGATAAACTCATCTTT. Residues: CALGESHKHPWGTTDKLIF.

This clone was counted only a few times. This rearrangement joins TRAV29/DV5 to TRDJ1; 8 positions agree with TRDD3. The V and J ends lost 0 bases and 0 bases, in that order; junction bases with no gene match: 13. CDR3 length: 18 amino acids. The germline CDR1 and CDR2 sequences are NSMFDY and ISSIKDK. CDR3 residues: CAASAPGGLSPHTDKLIF. The CDR3 DNA is TGTGCAGCAAGCGCGCCTGGGGGACTATCCCCACACACCGATAAACTCATCTTT.

V and J are TRDV2 and TRDJ1; a weak D match, TRDD3 (5 bases). V was pared by 3 bases and J by 0 bases, with 19 bases between. This CDR3 has 17 residues. Per germline, CDR1 GEAIGNYY and CDR2 EKD. The CDR3: CACDLGRTALYTDKLIF. The CDR3 DNA is TGTGCCTGTGACTTGGGGAGAACGGCCCTGTACACCGATAAACTCATCTTT.

This clone was detected only a few times. The chain carries TRDV1 and TRDJ1; 9 bases match TRDD3. V shed 0 bases, J shed 7 bases, and the junction held 9 bases outside the gene matches. This CDR3 region has 16 residues. Germline V lookup: CDR1 TSWWSYY, CDR2 QGS. The DNA of the CDR3 is TGTGCTCTTGGGGAACTAAGGAGGGGGATACACGCTAAACTCATCTTT. Translation gives CALGELRRGIHAKLIF.

This clone was counted at least ten times. The chain carries TRDV2 and TRDJ1, with 12 bases matching TRDD3. The CDR3 consists of 19 residues. CDR1 and CDR2 from the germline V gene are GEAIGNYY and EKD. The ends lost 1 base at V and 0 bases at J; junction bases unmatched: 11. CDR3 bases: TGTGCCTGTGACACGAGGGTACTGGGGGATACCCCGTACACCGATAAACTCATCTTT. Amino acid sequence: CACDTRVLGDTPYTDKLIF.

This clone was counted between two and nine times. The chain joins TRDV1 to TRDJ1, with 12 nucleotides matching TRDD3. The V segment lost 4 bases and the J segment 2 bases; nucleotides outside the gene matches: 8. Germline CDR1 is TSWWSYY and CDR2 is QGS. This CDR3 is 17 amino acids long. The CDR3 DNA is TGTGCTCTTGGGGGTATACTGGGGGATACCCGGACCGATAAACTCATCTTT. As protein: CALGGILGDTRTDKLIF.

The table lists this clone with a few counts. The V and J genes are TRDV1 and TRDJ1; tentatively, D is TRDD1 (5 bases). The V end lost 4 bases, the J end lost 0 bases, and 30 bases lay between the germline ends. The CDR3 is 21 residues long. Germline CDR1 reads TSWWSYY; CDR2 reads QGS. The CDR3 loop is CALGAPRRLLRNEEYTDKLIF. In DNA form, the CDR3 reads TGTGCTCTTGGGGCCCCCCGTCGGCTTCTGCGAAATGAGGAGTACACCGATAAACTCATCTTT.

This clone was recorded a few times. The J gene is TRDJ1, the V gene TRDV1; 8 nucleotides line up with TRDD3. The CDR3 is 19 residues long. Germline CDR1 reads TSWWSYY; CDR2 reads QGS. V was pared by 1 base and J by 6 bases, with 19 bases of the junction left unmatched. The CDR3 region has the DNA TGTGCTCTTGGGGAACCGGCCCGGCGGTGGACTGGGGGGACTTATAAACTCATCTTT. Translating gives CALGEPARRWTGGTYKLIF.

This chain links TRDV1 with TRDJ1, with TRDD3 matching 7 bases. V lost 5 bases to trimming and J lost 1 base; unmatched junction nucleotides: 19. This CDR3 region has 19 residues. CDR1 and CDR2 (germline): TSWWSYY, QGS. In DNA, the CDR3 is TGTGCTCTTGGGATTCAATCTTCCGCGAGTGGGGGACCCACCGATAAACTCATCTTT. Translation gives CALGIQSSASGGPTDKLIF.

The chain couples TRDV1 to TRDJ1; D gene ambiguous. The germline V gene has CDR1 TSWWSYY and CDR2 QGS. Between the trimmed V and J ends, which lost 1 base and 2 bases, there was a span of 20 bases. The CDR3 loop spans 18 amino acids. CDR3 sequence (DNA): TGTGCTCTTGGGGAACCTCCCCTCCCCCACTATGAGACCGATAAACTCATCTTT. It encodes CALGEPPLPHYETDKLIF.

V is TRDV1 and J is TRDJ1, with 8 bases matching TRDD3. This CDR3 has 14 residues. The germline V gene encodes CDR1 TSWWSYY and CDR2 QGS. The V segment lost 0 bases and the J segment 11 bases; nucleotides outside the gene matches: 8. CDR3: CALGELMGGDRLIF. Here the CDR3 DNA reads TGTGCTCTTGGGGAACTAATGGGGGGGGATAGGCTCATCTTT.

The J gene is TRDJ1, the V gene TRDV1, with D perhaps TRDD3 (5 bases). The V gene's germline CDR1 is TSWWSYY and CDR2 QGS. The CDR3 sequence is 18 residues long. Trimming removed 4 bases at V and 2 bases at J, with 23 bases between. The CDR3 bases are TGTGCTCTTGGGGTCAAGGGGAGCCGTCAAAGAAGGACCGATAAACTCATCTTT. This translates into CALGVKGSRQRRTDKLIF.